The 22 T cell receptor beta chains reported below all come from one sample, sequenced in a study of blood T cell repertoires in COVID-19. Sequenced by immunoSEQ multiplex PCR; TCRdb stores in-frame clones only, minus some. The top ten hold approximately 6.5% of the sample, which has 180,000 or so clones, about 86% seen once. Sequencing was done on a sample of peripheral blood. Source of these receptors: a woman older than 75 in a cohort sampled during active or convalescent COVID-19.

The chain recombines TRBV3-1 (or the pseudogene TRBV3-2) with TRBJ1-2, with 9 bases identical to TRBD1. The trim removed 3 bases at V and 9 bases at J, leaving 5 bases unmatched. This CDR3 has 13 residues. Germline assignment: CDR1 LGHDT and CDR2 YNNKEL (reference sequence). For the CDR3, the DNA is TGTGCCAGCAGCCACCGGGACAGGGATAGCTACACCTTC. It yields the protein CASSHRDRDSYTF.

V gene TRBV7-2 combines with J gene TRBJ2-7; 12 nucleotides align to TRBD2. Germline-derived CDR1 and CDR2 are SGHTA and FQGNSA. The CDR3 is 16 amino acids. The V and J ends lost 4 bases and 1 base, in that order; junction bases with no gene match: 5. The CDR3 bases are TGTGCCAGCAGCTATCTAGCGGGGGGGCGGTCCTACGAGCAGTACTTC. Translation: CASSYLAGGRSYEQYF.

The V gene is TRBV15, the J gene TRBJ1-1; 7 positions match TRBD1. This CDR3 region has 17 residues. CDR1 and CDR2 (germline): LNHNV, YYDKDF (reference sequence). J was trimmed by 1 base and V by 2 bases; bases with no gene match: 10. The CDR3 sequence is CATSRYGTAEANTEAFF. The DNA for the CDR3 is TGTGCCACCAGCAGATATGGGACAGCGGAAGCGAACACTGAAGCTTTCTTT. Full variable domain (remainder filled in from reference TRBV15 and TRBJ1-1): DAMVIQNPRYQVTQFGKPVTLSCSQTLNHNVMYWYQQKSSQAPKLLFHYYDKDFNNEADTPDNFQSRRPNTSFCFLDIRSPGLGDTAMYLCATSRYGTAEANTEAFFGQGTRLTVV.

Only one count was recorded for this clone. The chain couples TRBV18 to TRBJ2-1, with no clear D. The CDR3 is 15 residues long. The V gene lost 0 bases and the J gene lost 3 bases, with 9 bases spanning the gap. Germline V gene sequence: CDR1 KGHSH, CDR2 LQKENI. CDR3: CASSPPVSVYNEQFF. Written as DNA, the CDR3 is TGTGCCAGCTCACCACCGGTATCAGTCTACAATGAGCAGTTCTTC.

V gene TRBV5-4 combines with J gene TRBJ1-4, with 7 bases identical to TRBD1. The CDR3 extends over 13 amino acids. Trimming cost V 9 bases and J 3 bases; bases outside gene matches: 5. In germline, CDR1 is SGHNT, CDR2 YYREEE (reference sequence). The DNA of the CDR3 is TGTGCCACCAGACAGGGATCTAATGAAAAACTGTTTTTT. This codes for CATRQGSNEKLFF.

The V call is TRBV6-5, the J call TRBJ1-6; D ambiguous. V gave up 2 bases and J gave up 11 bases, with 10 bases separating them. From germline, CDR1 is MNHEY and CDR2 SVGAGI. The CDR3 runs 13 residues. The CDR3 here is CASSYEGRPPLHF. In nucleotides, the CDR3 is TGTGCCAGCAGTTACGAGGGTCGTCCACCCCTCCACTTT.

The chain uses TRBV6-5 and TRBJ1-1, with 7 positions matching TRBD1. CDR3 length: 12 amino acids. Per germline, CDR1 MNHEY and CDR2 SVGAGI. V shed 2 bases, J shed 9 bases, and the junction held 3 bases outside the gene matches. DNA for the CDR3: TGTGCCAGCAGTTACCGGGACAGTCAAGCTTTCTTT. Amino acid sequence: CASSYRDSQAFF.

Ten or more counts support this clone. CDR3 amino acids: CASSYTGSYYGYTF. The DNA of the CDR3 is TGTGCCAGCAGTTACACAGGGTCTTACTATGGCTACACCTTC. The chain couples TRBV6-5 to TRBJ1-2, with D maybe TRBD1 (6 bases). Germline CDR1 is MNHEY and CDR2 is SVGAGI. V lost 2 bases and J 3 bases, leaving 10 bases between the germline ends. The CDR3 loop spans 14 amino acids.

The chain employs TRBV7-2 and TRBJ1-4; a possible D gene is TRBD1 (6 bases). V lost 2 bases, J lost 4 bases, and 11 bases lay in between. The CDR3 covers 15 residues. CDR1 is SGHTA and CDR2 is FQGNSA in the germline V gene. Here the CDR3 reads CASSLTGTLNEKLFF. The CDR3 DNA reads TGTGCCAGCAGCTTAACGGGGACACTTAATGAAAAACTGTTTTTT.

In this sample, this clone turned up a few times. The J gene is TRBJ1-2, the V gene TRBV19; D is unresolved. The ends were cut back, 2 bases at V and 2 bases at J, with 12 bases in the middle. Germline-derived CDR1 and CDR2 are LNHDA and SQIVND (reference sequence). The CDR3 is 15 residues long. CDR3 sequence: CASSIRPPGNYGYTF. The CDR3 DNA reads as TGTGCCAGTAGTATACGGCCCCCCGGGAACTATGGCTACACCTTC.

The gene calls are TRBV5-1 and TRBJ2-2, with TRBD2 matching over 7 bases. CDR1 and CDR2 (germline): SGHRS, YFSETQ. This CDR3 is built from 15 residues. J gave up 2 bases and V 7 bases, and 8 bases lay outside the gene matches. The CDR3 is CASQPPSGNTGELFF. CDR3 in DNA: TGCGCCAGCCAGCCCCCTAGCGGAAACACCGGGGAGCTGTTTTTT.

A few counts support this clone. The chain links TRBV10-3 to TRBJ1-5; weak D call: TRBD1 (5 bases). With 3 bases removed from V and 0 bases from J, the gap between germline ends came to 9 bases. Germline CDR1 reads ENHRY; CDR2 reads SYGVKD. This CDR3 has 15 amino acids. Here the CDR3 DNA reads TGTGCCATCAGTGATTTCGACAGTAGCAATCAGCCCCAGCATTTT. It encodes CAISDFDSSNQPQHF.

This clone appeared a single time. V and J are TRBV28 and TRBJ1-5, with unresolved D. There are 14 residues in the CDR3. Germline loops: CDR1 MDHEN, CDR2 SYDVKM. V was clipped by 11 bases and J by 3 bases, with 17 bases between them. The CDR3 DNA follows: TGTGCCCTCCGTGGGTTCGGAGACAATCAGCCCCAGCATTTT. This sequence encodes CALRGFGDNQPQHF.

This chain connects TRBV27 to TRBJ2-7; the D gene is possibly TRBD2 (5 bases). V was clipped by 0 bases and J by 3 bases, with 9 bases between them. The germline CDR1 and CDR2 sequences are MNHEY and SMNVEV (reference sequence). The CDR3 loop spans 14 amino acids. This CDR3 is CASSLSLGGYEQYV. Here the CDR3 DNA reads TGTGCCAGCAGTTTATCCCTCGGAGGCTACGAGCAGTACGTC.

This chain joins TRBV28 and TRBJ1-5, with TRBD1 as a possible D gene (5 bases). V lost 7 bases, J lost 2 bases, and 15 bases lay in between. CDR3 size: 15 residues. Looked up from germline, CDR1 is MDHEN and CDR2 is SYDVKM. The CDR3 DNA is TGTGCCAGCACCACCTTAGAAGGGGGCAATCAGCCCCAGCATTTT. Encoded protein: CASTTLEGGNQPQHF.

The J gene is TRBJ1-3, the V gene TRBV6-5; D may be TRBD1 (5 bases). The CDR3 has 16 residues. V lost 4 bases to trimming and J lost 0 bases, with 13 bases between them. The germline CDR1 and CDR2 sequences are MNHEY and SVGAGI. The CDR3 coding sequence is TGTGCCAGCAGTTTTGCCAGGGTACGCTCTGGAAACACCATATATTTT. Protein product: CASSFARVRSGNTIYF.

The chain combines TRBV30 with TRBJ1-1; the D gene is possibly TRBD1 (6 bases). Trimming removed 2 bases from V and 1 base from J, with 14 bases in between. The germline V gene encodes CDR1 GTSNPN and CDR2 SVGIG (reference sequence). The CDR3 sequence is 15 residues long. CDR3 DNA sequence: TGTGCCTGGAGTATCAGGGGCCCCGGGAACACTGAAGCTTTCTTT. Translating it yields CAWSIRGPGNTEAFF.

The chain joins TRBV10-3 to TRBJ1-1, with D possibly matching TRBD1 (5 bases). Trimming removed 7 bases from V and 0 bases from J, with 12 bases in between. Germline assignment: CDR1 ENHRY and CDR2 SYGVKD. The CDR3 is made up of 14 amino acids. CDR3 amino acids: CAITSGRVNTEAFF. The CDR3 DNA follows: TGTGCCATCACCTCAGGGCGAGTGAACACTGAAGCTTTCTTT.

This clone was observed a single time. The chain joins TRBV7-2 to TRBJ1-2; TRBD1 aligns across 7 bases. The CDR3 runs to 18 residues. V lost 0 bases to trimming and J lost 7 bases; unmatched junction nucleotides: 17. The germline V gene has CDR1 SGHTA and CDR2 FQGNSA. CDR3 nucleotide sequence: TGTGCCAGCAGCTTAGCGCCTAACAGGGGCCCCTCTATGCGTGGCTACACCTTC. Translating gives CASSLAPNRGPSMRGYTF. The full variable domain, completed using reference TRBV7-2 and TRBJ1-2, is GAGVSQSPSNKVTEKGKDVELRCDPISGHTALYWYRQSLGQGLEFLIYFQGNSAPDKSGLPSDRFSAERTGGSVSTLTIQRTQQEDSAVYLCASSLAPNRGPSMRGYTFGSGTRLTVV.

The V and J genes are TRBV18 and TRBJ2-1; TRBD1 might be the D (7 bases). CDR1 is KGHSH and CDR2 is LQKENI in the germline V gene. V dropped 3 bases and J dropped 12 bases, with 18 bases sitting between them. CDR3 length: 14 amino acids. In DNA form, the CDR3 reads TGTGCCAGCTCACCGGGGACAGCGGGCTGGGGGCAGTTCTTC. Its translation is CASSPGTAGWGQFF.

The rearrangement joins TRBV19 to TRBJ1-4; 9 nucleotides match TRBD1. CDR1 and CDR2 from the germline V gene are LNHDA and SQIVND (reference sequence). The CDR3 has 14 residues. Trimming removed 6 bases from V and 8 bases from J; junction bases left unmatched: 7. The CDR3 coding sequence is TGTGCCAGTAGCCCCACAGGGGGCATAGAAAAACTGTTTTTT. This sequence encodes CASSPTGGIEKLFF.

The chain couples TRBV9 to TRBJ1-5, with TRBD1 as a possible D gene (6 bases). The length of the CDR3 is 17 residues. V was cut by 0 bases and J by 2 bases, with 15 bases left in between. Germline V gene sequence: CDR1 SGDLS, CDR2 YYNGEE. This CDR3 reads CASSVANGGAGNQPQHF. In DNA form, the CDR3 reads TGTGCCAGCAGCGTAGCTAACGGGGGGGCCGGCAATCAGCCCCAGCATTTT.